The 15 T cell receptor beta chains in this list originate from one sample, sequenced in a study of naive and memory T cell subsets. Both TRBC1 and TRBC2 were covered by a beta constant-region primer of two equimolar oligonucleotides. TCRdb ran MiXCR on the UMI-ligation and nested PCR reads and lists one entry per CDR3 protein. The sample shows around 160,000 distinct CDR3 sequences, over 15% of them seen only once. Sequencing was done on a sample of naive CD4+ T cells from blood. Every receptor here comes from a human donor in good health.

This chain connects TRBV28 to TRBJ2-4; D is perhaps TRBD1 (6 bases). Between the trimmed V and J ends, which lost 5 bases and 11 bases, there was a span of 16 bases. Per germline, CDR1 MDHEN and CDR2 SYDVKM. This CDR3 has 13 amino acids. DNA for the CDR3: TGTGCCAGCAGTCCAGGGGCGACTTATGTTCAGTACTTC. Translation: CASSPGATYVQYF.

This clonotype has more than one count but fewer than ten. The chain uses TRBV2 and TRBJ2-1; the D gene is possibly TRBD2 (5 bases). The V gene's germline CDR1 is SNHLY and CDR2 FYNNEI. V was trimmed by 3 bases and J by 7 bases, leaving 13 bases between them. This CDR3 region has 14 residues. The CDR3 protein is CASSEALARNEQFF. For the CDR3, the DNA is TGTGCCAGCAGTGAGGCCTTAGCGCGGAATGAGCAGTTCTTC.

V gene TRBV6-5 combines with J gene TRBJ2-7; D may be TRBD1 (6 bases). Germline lookup yields CDR1 MNHEY and CDR2 SVGAGI. The length of the CDR3 is 15 residues. V was pared by 0 bases and J by 3 bases, with 12 bases between. CDR3 DNA: TGTGCCAGCAGTTACTCTGTACAGGGCGGCTACGAGCAGTACTTC. Encoded protein: CASSYSVQGGYEQYF.

In its sample, this clonotype was seen a few times. This rearrangement joins TRBV20-1 to TRBJ2-7; 11 bases are shared with TRBD2. Losses at the gene ends were 3 bases for V and 0 bases for J; bases not matched to a gene: 7. CDR3 length: 16 residues. The germline gives CDR1 DFQATT, CDR2 SNEGSKA (reference sequence). The CDR3 nucleotides read TGCAGTGCTAGTAGGGGACTAGCGGATTCCTCCTACGAGCAGTACTTC. Protein: CSASRGLADSSYEQYF.

This clonotype was seen a handful of times. The rearrangement links TRBV7-2 to TRBJ2-3, with D perhaps matching TRBD1 or TRBD2 (5 bases each). The CDR3 covers 12 residues. Germline V gene data show CDR1 as SGHTA and CDR2 as FQGNSA. Trimming stripped 7 bases from V and 5 bases from J, with 10 bases between. Here the CDR3 reads CASNWGRDTQYF. CDR3 coding DNA: TGTGCCAGCAACTGGGGGAGAGATACGCAGTATTTT.

CDR3 coding DNA: TGTGCCATCAGCCGGGACAGAGGAAGGAATCAGCCCCAGCATTTT. This encodes CAISRDRGRNQPQHF. The chain couples TRBV10-3 to TRBJ1-5, with 7 bases that match TRBD1. In germline, CDR1 is ENHRY, CDR2 SYGVKD. The length of the CDR3 is 15 residues. V trimming: 6 bases; J trimming: 4 bases; junction bases outside the gene matches: 9.

CDR3 loop: CASIPLGQGAGNQPQHF. In nucleotides, the CDR3 is TGTGCCAGCATTCCCCTCGGACAGGGTGCGGGCAATCAGCCCCAGCATTTT. V usage is TRBV6-1 and J usage is TRBJ1-5, with 8 bases lining up with TRBD1. The V gene's germline CDR1 is MNHNS and CDR2 SASEGT. The CDR3 has 17 amino acids. V shed 7 bases and J 2 bases; nucleotides not matched to a gene: 13.

V gene TRBV30 combines with J gene TRBJ2-2, with D possibly matching TRBD1 (7 bases). The V end lost 5 bases, the J end lost 6 bases, and 19 bases lay between the germline ends. This CDR3 contains 15 residues. The germline V gene encodes CDR1 GTSNPN and CDR2 SVGIG (reference sequence). The CDR3 sequence is CAWGGVDRFSGELFF. The CDR3 DNA reads as TGTGCCTGGGGCGGGGTGGACAGGTTCTCCGGGGAGCTGTTTTTT.

This clonotype was seen only a few times. This sequence joins TRBV5-1 and TRBJ2-1; 8 bases agree with TRBD2. The junction had 7 bases not matched to a gene; V was cut back by 0 bases and J by 8 bases. Germline loops: CDR1 SGHRS, CDR2 YFSETQ. The length of the CDR3 is 15 residues. CDR3 protein: CASSLGPTSEHEQFF. The CDR3 DNA is TGCGCCAGCAGCTTGGGCCCGACTAGCGAGCATGAGCAGTTCTTC.

The chain employs TRBV4-1 and TRBJ2-1; TRBD2 aligns across 14 bases. Unmatched junction bases numbered 8, after V lost 4 bases and J lost 9 bases. This CDR3 is built from 16 residues. Per germline, CDR1 MGHRA and CDR2 YSYEKL. The CDR3 protein is CASSPWTSGRQGEQFF. The CDR3 DNA reads TGCGCCAGCAGCCCTTGGACTAGCGGGAGGCAAGGTGAGCAGTTCTTC.

This clonotype appeared many times. This chain connects TRBV7-2 to TRBJ1-1; D remains unclear. Trimming took off 2 bases at V and 3 bases at J, with 10 bases between the two ends. The CDR3 covers 14 residues. Germline V gene lookup returns CDR1 SGHTA and CDR2 FQGNSA. The CDR3 loop reads CASSLTPIYTEAFF. The CDR3 coding sequence is TGTGCCAGCAGCTTAACCCCCATCTACACTGAAGCTTTCTTT.

The chain has TRBV7-2 and TRBJ2-2; D is possibly TRBD1 (6 bases). The CDR3 is made up of 17 amino acids. Germline values: CDR1 SGHTA, CDR2 FQGNSA. V lost 5 bases, J lost 5 bases, and 21 bases lay in between. CDR3 amino acids: CASSATVQGPGTGELFF. CDR3 bases: TGTGCCAGCAGCGCAACCGTACAGGGTCCGGGGACCGGGGAGCTGTTTTTT.

This clonotype has just a few counts. CDR3 protein: CASSPQVWGNTIYF. The CDR3, as DNA: TGCGCCAGCAGCCCCCAGGTGTGGGGAAACACCATATATTTT. V usage is TRBV4-3 and J usage is TRBJ1-3; D is unresolved. The CDR3 has 14 residues. Between the trimmed V and J ends, which lost 4 bases and 4 bases, there was a span of 11 bases. Germline lookup yields CDR1 LGHNA and CDR2 YSLEER.

This clonotype has more than one count but fewer than ten. The rearrangement links TRBV27 to TRBJ1-5, with D possibly TRBD1 on 5 matching bases. Germline V gene sequence: CDR1 MNHEY, CDR2 SMNVEV (reference sequence). The CDR3 covers 16 residues. Trimming left V 5 bases short and J 4 bases short, with 18 bases between. The CDR3 region has the DNA TGTGCCAGCAGTAACACCCGGGACGGACGAAATCAGCCCCAGCATTTT. This encodes CASSNTRDGRNQPQHF.

The genes are TRBV20-1 and TRBJ2-7, with a weak D call TRBD1 (6 bases). Germline V gene data show CDR1 as DFQATT and CDR2 as SNEGSKA (reference sequence). This CDR3 has 14 amino acids. The V gene lost 5 bases and the J gene lost 9 bases, with 23 bases spanning the gap. As DNA, the CDR3 is TGCAGTGCTCGCCCCCCGACAGGACCCCCCGGGCAGTACTTC. It is translated as CSARPPTGPPGQYF.